The rows below give T cell receptor beta chains drawn from one sample of a study of cytomegalovirus exposure and HLA in healthy donors. Profiled with immunoSEQ multiplex PCR; TCRdb holds only in-frame clones, not every one. The sample holds 35,000 to 45,000 clones; roughly three quarters are singletons and the top ten take over 6%. The sequenced sample was PBMCs. Receptor source: a man aged 30-40 years in good health and CMV-seronegative. Each CDR3 is given with its conserved first and last residue. D genes are given only for firm matches. Where a row states a size, it is once, few, many or the class of an expanded clone; other rows omit it.

d_call: TRBD1; clone_size: .; v_call: TRBV6-1; j_call: TRBJ1-2; cdr3_nt: TGTGCCAGCAGTAGGGACAGCGGCTACACCTTC; cdr3_aa: CASSRDSGYTF
d_call: .; clone_size: .; v_call: TRBV9; j_call: TRBJ2-5; cdr3_nt: TGTGCCAGCAGCGGACTAGGGGCGCGGGAGACCCAGTACTTC; cdr3_aa: CASSGLGARETQYF
d_call: TRBD1; clone_size: .; v_call: TRBV10-3; j_call: TRBJ2-7; cdr3_nt: TGTGCCATCAGTGAGGCCGGGACAGGGAGCTCCTACGAGCAGTACTTC; cdr3_aa: CAISEAGTGSSYEQYF
d_call: TRBD1; clone_size: .; v_call: TRBV5-1; j_call: TRBJ1-4; cdr3_nt: TGCGCCAGCAGCTTCGGGACAGGGATAAATGAAAAACTGTTTTTT; cdr3_aa: CASSFGTGINEKLFF
d_call: .; clone_size: .; v_call: TRBV6-5; j_call: TRBJ1-4; cdr3_nt: TGTGCCAGCAGTCCCCAGGTTAATGAAAAACTGTTTTTT; cdr3_aa: CASSPQVNEKLFF
d_call: .; clone_size: .; v_call: TRBV19; j_call: TRBJ1-5; cdr3_nt: TGTGCCAGTAGTATAGATAGTATTCAGCCCCAGCATTTT; cdr3_aa: CASSIDSIQPQHF
d_call: .; clone_size: many; v_call: TRBV6-6; j_call: TRBJ1-2; cdr3_nt: TGTGCCAGCAGTCTTGGCAGCTATGGCTACACCTTC; cdr3_aa: CASSLGSYGYTF
d_call: .; clone_size: .; v_call: TRBV4-1; j_call: TRBJ1-2; cdr3_nt: TGCGCCAGCAGCCAAGATCGGGGGTATACTAACTATGGCTACACCTTC; cdr3_aa: CASSQDRGYTNYGYTF
d_call: .; clone_size: .; v_call: TRBV10-1; j_call: TRBJ2-7; cdr3_nt: TGCGCCAGCAGTGGGGTCCTAGCCTACGAGCAGTACTTC; cdr3_aa: CASSGVLAYEQYF
d_call: TRBD1; clone_size: .; v_call: TRBV10-1; j_call: TRBJ1-4; cdr3_nt: TGCGCCAGCAGTGATGGGGGACCGGGGACAGGGGAAAAACTGTTTTTT; cdr3_aa: CASSDGGPGTGEKLFF
d_call: TRBD1; clone_size: .; v_call: TRBV11-1; j_call: TRBJ2-7; cdr3_nt: TGTGCCAGCAGCTTCGACAGGGCTGGCTACGAGCAGTACTTC; cdr3_aa: CASSFDRAGYEQYF
d_call: TRBD1; clone_size: .; v_call: TRBV27; j_call: TRBJ1-2; cdr3_nt: TGTGCCAGCAGTAGGACAGGGCGCAGGGGGGGCTACACCTTC; cdr3_aa: CASSRTGRRGGYTF
d_call: TRBD1; clone_size: .; v_call: TRBV5-1; j_call: TRBJ1-1; cdr3_nt: TGCGCCAGCAAGCCGGGACAGGGGAACACTGAAGCTTTCTTT; cdr3_aa: CASKPGQGNTEAFF
d_call: .; clone_size: .; v_call: TRBV19; j_call: TRBJ2-1; cdr3_nt: TGTGCCAGCAGAGACAGCCTGAAGTACAATGAGCAGTTCTTC; cdr3_aa: CASRDSLKYNEQFF
d_call: .; clone_size: .; v_call: TRBV6-5; j_call: TRBJ2-1; cdr3_nt: TGTGCCAGCAGCAGAGGTGGCTACAATGAGCAGTTCTTC; cdr3_aa: CASSRGGYNEQFF
d_call: TRBD1; clone_size: few; v_call: TRBV6-6; j_call: TRBJ1-5; cdr3_nt: TGTGCCAGCAGTTCGCCGGGACAGGGGAATCAGCCCCAGCATTTT; cdr3_aa: CASSSPGQGNQPQHF
d_call: TRBD2; clone_size: .; v_call: TRBV27; j_call: TRBJ2-1; cdr3_nt: TGTGCCAGCAGTCCGGGACTAGCGGGAGGGTTGCAGTTCTTC; cdr3_aa: CASSPGLAGGLQFF
d_call: .; clone_size: few; v_call: TRBV4-1; j_call: TRBJ1-3; cdr3_nt: TGCGCCAGCAGCCAAGATCTTGGAGGGTCGGACACCATATATTTT; cdr3_aa: CASSQDLGGSDTIYF
d_call: TRBD1; clone_size: .; v_call: TRBV4-1; j_call: TRBJ2-7; cdr3_nt: TGCGCCAGCAGCCCCGGCTCGGGACAGGGTTTGGGGGAGCAGTACTTC; cdr3_aa: CASSPGSGQGLGEQYF
d_call: TRBD2; clone_size: .; v_call: TRBV11-2; j_call: TRBJ2-1; cdr3_nt: TGTGCCAGCAGCTTAGTTGGTAGCGGGAGGGTCGCGTTCTTC; cdr3_aa: CASSLVGSGRVAFF
d_call: .; clone_size: few; v_call: TRBV29-1; j_call: TRBJ1-3; cdr3_nt: TGCAGCGTTGTAGGGGGAAGCGGAAACACCATATATTTT; cdr3_aa: CSVVGGSGNTIYF
d_call: TRBD2; clone_size: .; v_call: TRBV9; j_call: TRBJ2-3; cdr3_nt: TGTGCCAGCAGCGGCCGGACTAGCGGGGGTGCTACGCAGTATTTT; cdr3_aa: CASSGRTSGGATQYF
d_call: TRBD2; clone_size: .; v_call: TRBV14; j_call: TRBJ2-3; cdr3_nt: TGTGCCAGCAGCCAACCAGGACTAGCGGGTAAAGATACGCAGTATTTT; cdr3_aa: CASSQPGLAGKDTQYF
d_call: TRBD2; clone_size: .; v_call: TRBV6-1; j_call: TRBJ2-3; cdr3_nt: TGTGCCAGCAGCCAAAGCGGGAGGGCCTCAGATACGCAGTATTTT; cdr3_aa: CASSQSGRASDTQYF
d_call: .; clone_size: few; v_call: TRBV28; j_call: TRBJ2-3; cdr3_nt: TGTGCCAGCAGCCCTAGAGATACGCAGTATTTT; cdr3_aa: CASSPRDTQYF
d_call: TRBD1; clone_size: .; v_call: TRBV28; j_call: TRBJ2-7; cdr3_nt: TGTGCCAGCAGTCGGAGACAGGGCTCCGAGCAGTACTTC; cdr3_aa: CASSRRQGSEQYF
d_call: .; clone_size: .; v_call: TRBV28; j_call: TRBJ2-7; cdr3_nt: TGTGCCAGCAGTTTATTCCGTCCGGGGGAGCAGTACTTC; cdr3_aa: CASSLFRPGEQYF
d_call: TRBD1; clone_size: few; v_call: TRBV28; j_call: TRBJ1-1; cdr3_nt: TGTGCCAGCACAACAGGGGGCACTGAAGCTTTCTTT; cdr3_aa: CASTTGGTEAFF
d_call: TRBD1; clone_size: few; v_call: TRBV10-3; j_call: TRBJ2-1; cdr3_nt: TGTGCCATCAGTGAGTCAGCGAAAGGGGGCCATGAGCAGTTCTTC; cdr3_aa: CAISESAKGGHEQFF
d_call: TRBD1; clone_size: .; v_call: TRBV29-1; j_call: TRBJ2-7; cdr3_nt: TGCAGCGGCGGACAGGGGGGCTCCTACGAGCAGTACTTC; cdr3_aa: CSGGQGGSYEQYF
d_call: .; clone_size: .; v_call: TRBV9; j_call: TRBJ1-3; cdr3_nt: TGTGCCAGCAGCGTCTACGGGAACACCATATATTTT; cdr3_aa: CASSVYGNTIYF
d_call: .; clone_size: .; v_call: TRBV21-1; j_call: TRBJ2-1; cdr3_nt: TGTGCCAGCACCGCGACAGGGGGCCTTCACAATGAGCAGTTCTTC; cdr3_aa: CASTATGGLHNEQFF